This TCR beta chain was identified in a study of cytomegalovirus exposure and HLA in healthy donors. Overall study results and limits: As immune exposure information, only CMV serostatus was available. Later analysis suggested most CMV-associated TCR beta chains were HLA-restricted. Earlier results showed most TCR beta V segments being productive about 90% or about 30% of the time.

This PCR relied on a set of 60 Vbeta primers and 13 Jbeta primers. Authors' methods: The authors later counted about 80 million unique TCR beta chains, 9.5 million to 11 million of them shared. TCRdb's table, derived via immunoSEQ multiplex PCR, lists solely in-frame clones and lacks some. V and J calls and clone size are given by that table; D and trimming were obtained from the DNA. The sample holds some 150,000 clones, roughly 79% seen once. J lost 5 bases, V lost 4 bases, and 5 bases had no gene match. CDR3 length equals 13 residues. Germline V gene data show CDR1 as SGHVS and CDR2 as FNYEAQ. Of note for this clone: What it recognizes is unknown.

The TCR comes from a woman younger than 45 in good health and CMV-seropositive. This chain links TRBV7-6 with TRBJ2-7; the match to TRBD1 covers 7 bases. Material for sequencing was PBMCs. Written as DNA, the CDR3 is TGTGCCAGCAGCTCAAGGACAGGCAACGAGCAGTACTTC. This gives the protein CASSSRTGNEQYF.